Listed below are T cell receptor beta chains from one sample, sequenced in a study of shared clonotypes between healthy human individuals. Profiling relied on immunoSEQ multiplex PCR, and the TCRdb table lists in-frame clones only, not all of them. The top ten hold roughly 0.06% of the sample, which has more than 400,000 clones, about 96% seen once. What was sequenced was naive CD4+ T cells sorted from blood. Source of these receptors: a woman in her 30s in good health. Each CDR3 is given with its conserved first and last residue. Each record gives: clone size, V gene, J gene, D gene, CDR3 protein, CDR3 DNA. The D gene is left open where the match is weak. Some rows mark clone size as missing; the rest say once, few, many or name a class of expanded clone.

abundance: -
v_gene: TRBV28
j_gene: TRBJ2-1
d_gene: TRBD2
CDR3aa: CASSRPGLAYDEQFF
CDR3nt: TGTGCCAGCAGCAGACCGGGACTAGCATACGATGAGCAGTTCTTC

abundance: -
v_gene: TRBV10-3
j_gene: TRBJ2-1
d_gene: -
CDR3aa: CAISEYPREYSYNEQFF
CDR3nt: TGTGCCATCAGTGAGTACCCTCGGGAGTACTCCTACAATGAGCAGTTCTTC

abundance: -
v_gene: TRBV19
j_gene: TRBJ2-1
d_gene: -
CDR3aa: CASSLWSSYNEQFF
CDR3nt: TGTGCCAGTAGTCTCTGGAGTTCCTACAATGAGCAGTTCTTC

abundance: once
v_gene: TRBV15
j_gene: TRBJ1-1
d_gene: -
CDR3aa: CATSREWDRNTEAFF
CDR3nt: TGTGCCACCAGCAGGGAATGGGACCGGAACACTGAAGCTTTCTTT

abundance: -
v_gene: TRBV23-1
j_gene: TRBJ1-2
d_gene: TRBD1
CDR3aa: CASSLRDRGLLYYGYTF
CDR3nt: TGCGCCAGCAGTCTAAGGGACAGGGGGCTTTTGTACTATGGCTACACCTTC

abundance: -
v_gene: TRBV27
j_gene: TRBJ2-1
d_gene: TRBD1
CDR3aa: CASRPQGGPTNEQFF
CDR3nt: TGTGCCAGCAGACCACAGGGGGGACCGACCAATGAGCAGTTCTTC

abundance: -
v_gene: TRBV6-5
j_gene: TRBJ1-2
d_gene: TRBD1
CDR3aa: CASRGDRGPYGYTF
CDR3nt: TGTGCCAGCAGAGGGGACAGGGGCCCCTATGGCTACACCTTC

abundance: -
v_gene: TRBV5-5
j_gene: TRBJ2-7
d_gene: TRBD2
CDR3aa: CASSLARTSGYEQYF
CDR3nt: TGTGCCAGCAGCTTGGCCCGGACTAGCGGCTACGAGCAGTACTTC

abundance: -
v_gene: TRBV7-2
j_gene: TRBJ2-5
d_gene: TRBD2
CDR3aa: CASSHQAGGPRETQYF
CDR3nt: TGTGCCAGCAGCCACCAAGCGGGAGGGCCTCGGGAGACCCAGTACTTC

abundance: -
v_gene: TRBV18
j_gene: TRBJ2-1
d_gene: TRBD2
CDR3aa: CASSPQDGRLAGGFF
CDR3nt: TGTGCCAGCTCACCACAGGACGGCAGACTAGCGGGAGGGTTCTTC

abundance: once
v_gene: TRBV7-3
j_gene: TRBJ2-1
d_gene: TRBD2
CDR3aa: CASSSPPGGGNEQFF
CDR3nt: TGTGCCAGCAGCTCCCCCCCGGGAGGCGGCAATGAGCAGTTCTTC

abundance: -
v_gene: TRBV19
j_gene: TRBJ2-7
d_gene: -
CDR3aa: CASSIRPGVSSYEQYF
CDR3nt: TGTGCCAGTAGTATACGGCCAGGGGTGAGCTCCTACGAGCAGTACTTC

abundance: -
v_gene: TRBV19
j_gene: TRBJ1-5
d_gene: -
CDR3aa: CASRKVYGVRQPQHF
CDR3nt: TGTGCCAGTAGAAAAGTATATGGGGTGCGGCAGCCCCAGCATTTT

abundance: -
v_gene: TRBV5-1
j_gene: TRBJ1-1
d_gene: -
CDR3aa: CASSRGWNTEAFF
CDR3nt: TGCGCCAGCAGCCGTGGATGGAACACTGAAGCTTTCTTT

abundance: -
v_gene: TRBV4-1
j_gene: TRBJ1-4
d_gene: -
CDR3aa: CASSQGPVGHNEKLFF
CDR3nt: TGCGCCAGCAGCCAAGGACCGGTTGGGCATAATGAAAAACTGTTTTTT

abundance: -
v_gene: TRBV30
j_gene: TRBJ2-7
d_gene: -
CDR3aa: CAWSAGESSYEQYF
CDR3nt: TGTGCCTGGAGTGCCGGTGAAAGCTCCTACGAGCAGTACTTC

abundance: -
v_gene: TRBV27
j_gene: TRBJ2-5
d_gene: TRBD1
CDR3aa: CASRSTGVKTQYF
CDR3nt: TGTGCCAGCAGGTCGACAGGGGTGAAGACCCAGTACTTC

abundance: once
v_gene: TRBV27
j_gene: TRBJ1-5
d_gene: -
CDR3aa: CASSFGYRDQPQHF
CDR3nt: TGTGCCAGCAGTTTTGGGTACAGGGATCAGCCCCAGCATTTT

abundance: -
v_gene: TRBV18
j_gene: TRBJ2-7
d_gene: -
CDR3aa: CASSPPSGQVGAYEQYF
CDR3nt: TGTGCCAGCTCACCACCGTCGGGGCAGGTCGGAGCCTACGAGCAGTACTTC

abundance: -
v_gene: TRBV21-1
j_gene: TRBJ1-2
d_gene: -
CDR3aa: CASSKGAGNNYGYTF
CDR3nt: TGTGCCAGCAGCAAAGGGGCGGGGAACAACTATGGCTACACCTTC

abundance: -
v_gene: TRBV4-1
j_gene: TRBJ1-3
d_gene: -
CDR3aa: CASSQEEGNTIYF
CDR3nt: TGCGCCAGCAGCCAAGAAGAGGGCAACACCATATATTTT

abundance: -
v_gene: TRBV19
j_gene: TRBJ2-5
d_gene: -
CDR3aa: CASSMVGTVYQETQYF
CDR3nt: TGTGCCAGTAGTATGGTGGGGACGGTGTACCAAGAGACCCAGTACTTC

abundance: -
v_gene: TRBV28
j_gene: TRBJ2-7
d_gene: TRBD2
CDR3aa: CASSPHSGSASYEQYF
CDR3nt: TGTGCCAGCAGTCCCCATAGCGGGTCGGCCTCCTACGAGCAGTACTTC

abundance: -
v_gene: TRBV4-1
j_gene: TRBJ1-1
d_gene: -
CDR3aa: CASSQARRDSIWSTEAFF
CDR3nt: TGCGCCAGCAGCCAGGCCCGCCGGGACTCCATCTGGAGCACTGAAGCTTTCTTT

abundance: -
v_gene: TRBV6-6
j_gene: TRBJ2-1
d_gene: TRBD2
CDR3aa: CASSYSRLAENEQFF
CDR3nt: TGTGCCAGCAGTTACTCCCGACTAGCGGAGAATGAGCAGTTCTTC